This TCR beta chain is from a study of T cell clonotyping in hematopoietic cell transplantation. Study details: Recipient samples before transplant were obtained post-cytoreduction.

Notes on the study in general: After transplant, recipient diversity fell while pathologically expanded clonotypes grew through day 180. Cells were unsorted, so CD4 and CD8 contributions were not separated.

Germline loops: CDR1 SGHAT, CDR2 FQDESV (reference sequence). CDR3 length equals 13 residues. Trimming took off 2 bases at V and 4 bases at J, with 6 bases between the two ends. Time point meaning: recipient sample about 28 days before transplant, after cytoreduction. Samples: about 28 days before transplant, then days 30, 100 and 180 after. In regard to this clone: Its antigen is unidentified.

Clones were sequenced by immunoSEQ multiplex PCR, and TCRdb holds only the in-frame ones, with some missing. The data show approximately 19,000 clones, 86% seen once. The chain uses TRBV11-1 and TRBJ2-1; D gene unclear. The sample was peripheral blood mononuclear cells, taken before stem cell transplant. The sequence was obtained from a man between 45 and 60 years old with acute myeloid leukemia. Some clones in this sample may be carry-over from other donors' samples. CDR3: CASSLFTYNEQFF. DNA for the CDR3: TGTGCCAGCAGCTTATTCACTTACAATGAGCAGTTCTTC.